Listed below are T cell receptor beta chains from one sample, sequenced in a study of blood T cell repertoires in COVID-19. Only in-frame clones appear in the TCRdb table, and some are missing; sequencing was by immunoSEQ multiplex PCR. Here the sample spans approximately 170,000 clones, 80% to 90% being singletons. Specimen: PBMCs or T cells enriched from blood (not recorded which). The receptors stem from a woman younger than 35 who had recovered from COVID-19. Each CDR3 is given with its conserved first and last residue. Fields, in order: V gene, CDR3 length, D gene, clone size, J gene, CDR3 protein, CDR3 DNA. D genes are given only for firm matches. Expanded clones are given a class, and other clones once, few, many or no size at all.

TRBV28,16,TRBD2,-,TRBJ2-5,CASSPRGASGGETQYF,TGTGCCAGCAGTCCCCGCGGGGCTAGCGGGGGGGAGACCCAGTACTTC
TRBV18,11,-,once,TRBJ1-1,CARPGNTEAFF,TGTGCCCGTCCCGGGAACACTGAAGCTTTCTTT
TRBV4-2,13,-,-,TRBJ2-5,CASSQALSETQYF,TGTGCCAGCAGCCAAGCCCTTTCGGAGACCCAGTACTTC
TRBV6-5,13,-,-,TRBJ1-2,CASSLDRNYGYTF,TGTGCCAGCAGCCTAGACAGGAACTATGGCTACACCTTC
TRBV2,14,TRBD1,-,TRBJ1-2,CASRGTGDLDGYTF,TGTGCCAGCAGGGGGACAGGGGATCTGGATGGCTACACCTTC
TRBV6-6,15,TRBD1,-,TRBJ1-2,CASMGTGGFNYGYTF,TGTGCCAGCATGGGGACAGGGGGATTTAACTATGGCTACACCTTC
TRBV6-1,15,TRBD1,few,TRBJ1-1,CASSEYDRVNTEAFF,TGTGCCAGCAGTGAATATGACAGGGTGAACACTGAAGCTTTCTTT
TRBV12-3/TRBV12-4,13,TRBD2,-,TRBJ2-7,CASSLVGEGEQYF,TGTGCCAGCAGTTTGGTAGGGGAGGGCGAGCAGTACTTC
TRBV7-2,12,-,once,TRBJ2-3,CASSPTRSTQYF,TGTGCCAGCAGCCCGACTCGGTCTACGCAGTATTTT
TRBV11-3,16,-,-,TRBJ2-7,CASSLDGRKGSLPLYF,TGTGCCAGCAGCTTAGATGGGAGAAAAGGGTCCCTTCCTTTGTACTTC
TRBV20-1,11,-,-,TRBJ2-7,CSAAEGYEQYF,TGCAGTGCGGCGGAGGGCTACGAGCAGTACTTC
TRBV5-1,15,-,-,TRBJ1-2,CASSLVRGGNYGYTF,TGCGCCAGCAGCTTGGTCAGGGGCGGCAACTATGGCTACACCTTC
TRBV28,15,TRBD2,-,TRBJ2-1,CASSLIAGGEVEQFF,TGTGCCAGCAGTTTAATTGCGGGAGGGGAGGTTGAGCAGTTCTTC
TRBV7-9,14,-,-,TRBJ2-5,CASSPRRTQETQYF,TGTGCCAGCAGCCCGCGACGGACACAAGAGACCCAGTACTTC
TRBV4-1,13,-,-,TRBJ1-2,CASSQVSNYGYTF,TGCGCCAGCAGCCAAGTGTCAAACTATGGCTACACCTTC
TRBV18,14,-,-,TRBJ1-4,CASSPGGAEEKLFF,TGTGCCAGCTCACCGGGGGGGGCTGAGGAAAAACTGTTTTTT
TRBV12-3/TRBV12-4,13,-,-,TRBJ1-3,CASRHNSGNTIYF,TGTGCCAGCAGACACAACTCTGGAAACACCATATATTTT
TRBV19,16,TRBD1,few,TRBJ1-5,CASSSPQGGVGQPQHF,TGTGCCAGTAGTTCTCCCCAGGGGGGTGTGGGGCAGCCCCAGCATTTT
TRBV3-1/TRBV3-2,15,-,-,TRBJ2-4,CASSPHSGAKNIQYF,TGTGCCAGCAGCCCTCACTCCGGGGCCAAAAACATTCAGTACTTC
TRBV6-1,14,-,-,TRBJ2-7,CASSELGRVYEQYF,TGTGCCAGCAGTGAATTAGGCAGGGTGTACGAGCAGTACTTC
TRBV6-2/TRBV6-3,17,TRBD2,-,TRBJ2-3,CASSPRLAGGVRDTQYF,TGTGCCAGCAGCCCCCGTCTAGCGGGGGGGGTTCGGGATACGCAGTATTTT
TRBV7-3,13,TRBD1,few,TRBJ2-5,CASSGGTGETQYF,TGTGCCAGCAGTGGCGGGACAGGAGAGACCCAGTACTTC
TRBV5-1,20,TRBD1,-,TRBJ2-7,CASSPDGQAAFTLPFYEQYF,TGCGCCAGCAGCCCCGACGGACAGGCGGCGTTTACCCTGCCTTTCTACGAGCAGTACTTC
TRBV4-3,15,TRBD1,few,TRBJ2-7,CASSQFQGESYEQYF,TGCGCCAGCAGCCAATTTCAGGGGGAATCCTACGAGCAGTACTTC
TRBV27,15,TRBD1,-,TRBJ2-1,CASSIDRVGFNEQFF,TGTGCCAGCAGCATTGACAGGGTGGGTTTTAATGAGCAGTTCTTC
TRBV28,14,-,-,TRBJ2-5,CASSLDRSRETQYF,TGTGCCAGCAGTTTAGACAGGTCCAGGGAGACCCAGTACTTC
TRBV28,14,-,-,TRBJ1-6,CASSFIREDSPLHF,TGTGCCAGCAGTTTTATCAGGGAAGATTCACCCCTCCACTTT
TRBV5-1,14,-,-,TRBJ1-2,CASSRGVLYTGYTF,TGCGCCAGCAGCCGCGGTGTATTATACACTGGCTACACCTTC
TRBV7-8,16,TRBD1,-,TRBJ2-2,CASSLRQGTNTGELFF,TGTGCCAGCAGCCTAAGACAGGGGACAAACACCGGGGAGCTGTTTTTT
TRBV2,17,TRBD2,-,TRBJ2-1,CASHKGASGSSYNEQFF,TGTGCCAGCCATAAGGGGGCTAGCGGGAGCTCCTACAATGAGCAGTTCTTC
TRBV5-1,15,TRBD1,-,TRBJ2-7,CASSLAGDRAHEQYF,TGCGCCAGCAGCTTGGCCGGGGACAGGGCCCACGAGCAGTACTTC
TRBV27,16,-,-,TRBJ2-7,CASKPGRYISSYEQYF,TGTGCCAGCAAGCCGGGGAGGTACATAAGCTCCTACGAGCAGTACTTC
TRBV19,14,TRBD1,-,TRBJ2-2,CASSIDRGTGELFF,TGTGCCAGTAGTATTGACAGGGGCACCGGGGAGCTGTTTTTT